This is a list of T cell receptor beta chains from one sample in a study of shared clonotypes between healthy human individuals. This table comes from immunoSEQ multiplex PCR, and its TCRdb copy is limited to in-frame clones, with some not included. The data show some 510,000 clones, around 79% seen once. The specimen sequenced was PBMCs. These receptors came from a woman between 40 and 55 years old in good health. Some clones in this sample may be carry-over from other donors' samples. Both conserved end residues are part of each CDR3. D genes are given only for firm matches. The size of a clone is reported for some rows only, either as once, few or many, or as a class for expanded clones.

clone_size: NA
d_call: NA
v_call: TRBV7-9
j_call: TRBJ2-5
cdr3_aa: CASSFIGMRETQYF
cdr3_nt: TGTGCCAGCAGCTTCATTGGAATGCGGGAGACCCAGTACTTC

clone_size: NA
d_call: NA
v_call: TRBV5-6
j_call: TRBJ1-2
cdr3_aa: CASSLLALVGDYTF
cdr3_nt: TGTGCCAGCAGCTTGCTAGCCTTAGTAGGTGACTACACCTTC

clone_size: few
d_call: NA
v_call: TRBV27
j_call: TRBJ1-6
cdr3_aa: CASRGVPDSPLHF
cdr3_nt: TGTGCCAGCAGAGGGGTGCCGGATTCACCCCTCCACTTT

clone_size: NA
d_call: TRBD2
v_call: TRBV9
j_call: TRBJ2-7
cdr3_aa: CASSPEAGSSYEQYF
cdr3_nt: TGTGCCAGCAGCCCAGAAGCGGGGAGCTCCTACGAGCAGTACTTC

clone_size: NA
d_call: NA
v_call: TRBV6-4
j_call: TRBJ1-6
cdr3_aa: CASSESGGGSPLHF
cdr3_nt: TGTGCCAGCAGTGAATCCGGTGGGGGTTCACCCCTCCACTTT

clone_size: NA
d_call: NA
v_call: TRBV21-1
j_call: TRBJ1-2
cdr3_aa: CASSCQDNDGYTF
cdr3_nt: TGTGCCAGCAGCTGCCAAGACAATGACGGCTACACCTTC

clone_size: NA
d_call: NA
v_call: TRBV7-9
j_call: TRBJ2-2
cdr3_aa: CASTHRGGTNTGELFF
cdr3_nt: TGTGCCAGCACCCATCGAGGAGGGACGAACACCGGGGAGCTGTTTTTT

clone_size: NA
d_call: NA
v_call: TRBV6-6
j_call: TRBJ2-1
cdr3_aa: CASSFGTPRAEQFF
cdr3_nt: TGTGCCAGCAGCTTCGGGACCCCTCGGGCTGAGCAGTTCTTC

clone_size: NA
d_call: NA
v_call: TRBV5-4
j_call: TRBJ1-5
cdr3_aa: CASSLGGTVNGPQHF
cdr3_nt: TGTGCCAGCAGCTTGGGTGGGACGGTGAACGGGCCCCAGCATTTT

clone_size: NA
d_call: NA
v_call: TRBV28
j_call: TRBJ2-7
cdr3_aa: CASRPPAGGRNEQYF
cdr3_nt: TGTGCCAGCAGGCCACCAGCCGGGGGGCGAAACGAGCAGTACTTC

clone_size: NA
d_call: TRBD1
v_call: TRBV4-2
j_call: TRBJ2-7
cdr3_aa: CASSQPDGGTGYEQYF
cdr3_nt: TGTGCCAGCAGCCAACCAGATGGGGGGACAGGGTACGAGCAGTACTTC

clone_size: NA
d_call: TRBD2
v_call: TRBV5-4
j_call: TRBJ2-7
cdr3_aa: CASSSNSGTEQYF
cdr3_nt: TGTGCCAGCAGTTCAAATAGCGGGACAGAGCAGTACTTC

clone_size: NA
d_call: TRBD2
v_call: TRBV19
j_call: TRBJ2-2
cdr3_aa: CASSIQPGLGRSGELFF
cdr3_nt: TGTGCCAGTAGTATCCAACCGGGACTAGGTCGGTCCGGGGAGCTGTTTTTT

clone_size: NA
d_call: NA
v_call: TRBV7-9
j_call: TRBJ2-7
cdr3_aa: CASSLSSSYEQYF
cdr3_nt: TGTGCCAGCAGCTTAAGCAGCTCCTACGAGCAGTACTTC

clone_size: NA
d_call: NA
v_call: TRBV10-3
j_call: TRBJ1-5
cdr3_aa: CAISGQNQPQHF
cdr3_nt: TGTGCCATCAGTGGACAGAATCAGCCCCAGCATTTT

clone_size: NA
d_call: NA
v_call: TRBV10-3
j_call: TRBJ2-3
cdr3_aa: CAIRSPGRGGASTDTQYF
cdr3_nt: TGTGCCATCAGGAGTCCGGGACGAGGCGGGGCTAGCACAGATACGCAGTATTTT

clone_size: NA
d_call: NA
v_call: TRBV7-8
j_call: TRBJ1-1
cdr3_aa: CASSLALRSGAMHTEAFF
cdr3_nt: TGTGCCAGCAGCTTAGCTTTGCGTAGTGGGGCAATGCACACTGAAGCTTTCTTT

clone_size: NA
d_call: NA
v_call: TRBV28
j_call: TRBJ2-7
cdr3_aa: CASNRGGPYEQYF
cdr3_nt: TGTGCCTCGAACAGGGGAGGCCCCTACGAGCAGTACTTC

clone_size: once
d_call: TRBD1
v_call: TRBV6-6
j_call: TRBJ2-5
cdr3_aa: CASSARDRGGETQYF
cdr3_nt: TGTGCCAGCAGTGCCCGGGACAGGGGGGGGGAGACCCAGTACTTC

clone_size: once
d_call: NA
v_call: TRBV13
j_call: TRBJ2-7
cdr3_aa: CASSLITGRNTYEQYF
cdr3_nt: TGTGCCAGCAGCTTAATCACCGGCAGGAATACCTACGAGCAGTACTTC

clone_size: NA
d_call: TRBD2
v_call: TRBV4-1
j_call: TRBJ2-2
cdr3_aa: CASSQDTLGGPGELFF
cdr3_nt: TGCGCCAGCAGCCAAGATACGCTGGGAGGGCCCGGGGAGCTGTTTTTT

clone_size: NA
d_call: NA
v_call: TRBV7-3
j_call: TRBJ1-6
cdr3_aa: CASSLASGSPLHF
cdr3_nt: TGTGCCAGCAGCTTGGCATCCGGGTCACCCCTCCACTTT

clone_size: few
d_call: TRBD2
v_call: TRBV5-1
j_call: TRBJ2-1
cdr3_aa: CASSRTSGSYNEQFF
cdr3_nt: TGCGCCAGCAGCCGGACTAGCGGCTCCTACAATGAGCAGTTCTTC

clone_size: NA
d_call: TRBD1
v_call: TRBV6-1
j_call: TRBJ1-3
cdr3_aa: CASSRDRGTGNTIYF
cdr3_nt: TGTGCCAGCAGTCGGGACAGGGGGACTGGAAACACCATATATTTT

clone_size: NA
d_call: NA
v_call: TRBV28
j_call: TRBJ2-2
cdr3_aa: CASSLHTPMTPSNTGELFF
cdr3_nt: TGTGCCAGCAGTTTACACACACCGATGACACCCTCGAACACCGGGGAGCTGTTTTTT

clone_size: NA
d_call: NA
v_call: TRBV28
j_call: TRBJ2-1
cdr3_aa: CASCERSGTYNEQFF
cdr3_nt: TGTGCCAGCTGTGAGAGGAGCGGGACATACAATGAGCAGTTCTTC

clone_size: NA
d_call: NA
v_call: TRBV6-1
j_call: TRBJ1-2
cdr3_aa: CASRGENYGYTF
cdr3_nt: TGTGCCAGCCGAGGGGAGAACTATGGCTACACCTTC

clone_size: NA
d_call: TRBD2
v_call: TRBV10-3
j_call: TRBJ2-7
cdr3_aa: CAISESGTSGRGYEQYF
cdr3_nt: TGTGCCATCAGTGAGTCCGGGACTAGCGGGAGGGGTTACGAGCAGTACTTC

clone_size: NA
d_call: NA
v_call: TRBV5-1
j_call: TRBJ1-1
cdr3_aa: CASSLLLRNTEAFF
cdr3_nt: TGCGCCAGCAGCTTGCTGTTAAGGAACACTGAAGCTTTCTTT

clone_size: NA
d_call: NA
v_call: TRBV7-2
j_call: TRBJ2-1
cdr3_aa: CASSQGNEQFF
cdr3_nt: TGTGCCAGCAGCCAAGGGAATGAGCAGTTCTTC

clone_size: NA
d_call: TRBD2
v_call: TRBV4-2
j_call: TRBJ2-2
cdr3_aa: CASSQGGGYTGELFF
cdr3_nt: TGTGCCAGCAGCCAAGGGGGAGGGTACACCGGGGAGCTGTTTTTT

clone_size: once
d_call: TRBD1
v_call: TRBV4-1
j_call: TRBJ1-6
cdr3_aa: CASSQVGTGVNSPLHF
cdr3_nt: TGCGCCAGCAGCCAAGTTGGGACAGGGGTAAATTCACCCCTCCACTTT

clone_size: few
d_call: NA
v_call: TRBV10-1
j_call: TRBJ2-7
cdr3_aa: CASSESRASEQYF
cdr3_nt: TGCGCCAGCAGTGAGTCGAGGGCCAGCGAGCAGTACTTC

clone_size: NA
d_call: TRBD2
v_call: TRBV7-2
j_call: TRBJ2-7
cdr3_aa: CASRPTSGYSYEQYF
cdr3_nt: TGTGCCAGCAGACCAACTAGCGGTTATTCCTACGAGCAGTACTTC

clone_size: NA
d_call: NA
v_call: TRBV7-2
j_call: TRBJ2-5
cdr3_aa: CASSPGLQETQYF
cdr3_nt: TGTGCCAGCAGCCCAGGGCTCCAAGAGACCCAGTACTTC

clone_size: NA
d_call: TRBD1
v_call: TRBV9
j_call: TRBJ2-4
cdr3_aa: CASSVDRGIVKNIQYF
cdr3_nt: TGTGCCAGCAGCGTCGACAGGGGAATCGTCAAAAACATTCAGTACTTC

clone_size: NA
d_call: TRBD2
v_call: TRBV18
j_call: TRBJ2-3
cdr3_aa: CASSPGTSGSADTQYF
cdr3_nt: TGTGCCAGCTCACCCGGGACTAGCGGGAGTGCAGATACGCAGTATTTT

clone_size: once
d_call: TRBD2
v_call: TRBV2
j_call: TRBJ2-1
cdr3_aa: CASSRTSGSLNLLLSNEQFF
cdr3_nt: TGTGCCAGCAGCAGGACTAGCGGGAGCCTAAACCTCCTCCTTAGCAATGAGCAGTTCTTC

clone_size: NA
d_call: NA
v_call: TRBV5-1
j_call: TRBJ1-1
cdr3_aa: CASSLAPGANTEAFF
cdr3_nt: TGCGCCAGCAGCTTGGCCCCGGGCGCGAACACTGAAGCTTTCTTT

clone_size: NA
d_call: NA
v_call: TRBV28
j_call: TRBJ1-2
cdr3_aa: CASTLGFRGAPSGYGYTF
cdr3_nt: TGTGCCAGCACTCTAGGATTTCGGGGGGCACCTTCGGGCTATGGCTACACCTTC

clone_size: NA
d_call: NA
v_call: TRBV29-1
j_call: TRBJ2-7
cdr3_aa: CSVQRSTDEQYF
cdr3_nt: TGCAGCGTTCAGAGGAGCACCGACGAGCAGTACTTC

clone_size: NA
d_call: NA
v_call: TRBV6-4
j_call: TRBJ2-7
cdr3_aa: CASSKLAGQGDEQYF
cdr3_nt: TGTGCCAGCAGTAAACTGGCGGGCCAAGGTGACGAGCAGTACTTC

clone_size: medium-sized
d_call: NA
v_call: TRBV9
j_call: TRBJ1-2
cdr3_aa: CASSASKNYGYTF
cdr3_nt: TGTGCCAGCAGCGCTTCTAAAAACTATGGCTACACCTTC

clone_size: NA
d_call: NA
v_call: TRBV7-2
j_call: TRBJ2-3
cdr3_aa: CASSLASTRDLGDTQYF
cdr3_nt: TGTGCCAGCAGCTTAGCTTCGACTAGGGATTTGGGAGATACGCAGTATTTT

clone_size: NA
d_call: NA
v_call: TRBV9
j_call: TRBJ1-2
cdr3_aa: CASSVARGGRDGYTF
cdr3_nt: TGTGCCAGCAGCGTAGCTCGTGGGGGGAGAGATGGCTACACCTTC

clone_size: NA
d_call: NA
v_call: TRBV28
j_call: TRBJ2-1
cdr3_aa: CASSLPGPKGSNEQFF
cdr3_nt: TGTGCCAGCAGTTTACCGGGACCCAAGGGTAGCAATGAGCAGTTCTTC

clone_size: NA
d_call: NA
v_call: TRBV21-1
j_call: TRBJ1-1
cdr3_aa: CASSTVDTEAFF
cdr3_nt: TGTGCCAGCAGCACCGTCGACACTGAAGCTTTCTTT

clone_size: NA
d_call: NA
v_call: TRBV5-6
j_call: TRBJ1-2
cdr3_aa: CASSLARVGSWGYTF
cdr3_nt: TGTGCCAGCAGCTTGGCCCGGGTTGGGAGCTGGGGCTACACCTTC

clone_size: NA
d_call: TRBD2
v_call: TRBV4-2
j_call: TRBJ2-3
cdr3_aa: CASSQQLARTDTQYF
cdr3_nt: TGTGCCAGCAGCCAACAACTAGCGAGAACAGATACGCAGTATTTT

clone_size: NA
d_call: NA
v_call: TRBV4-1
j_call: TRBJ1-1
cdr3_aa: CASSQDALQRDRTEAFF
cdr3_nt: TGCGCCAGCAGCCAAGATGCCCTCCAGAGGGATCGGACTGAAGCTTTCTTT

clone_size: few
d_call: NA
v_call: TRBV5-1
j_call: TRBJ1-2
cdr3_aa: CASSSTQSGPGYTF
cdr3_nt: TGCGCCAGCAGCTCCACTCAATCCGGCCCTGGCTACACCTTC

clone_size: once
d_call: TRBD2
v_call: TRBV2
j_call: TRBJ2-5
cdr3_aa: CASSEALAGGETQYF
cdr3_nt: TGTGCCAGCAGTGAAGCCCTAGCGGGAGGGGAGACCCAGTACTTC

clone_size: once
d_call: NA
v_call: TRBV5-4
j_call: TRBJ2-1
cdr3_aa: CASSLGAGALFF
cdr3_nt: TGTGCCAGCAGCTTGGGGGCAGGGGCGTTATTCTTC

clone_size: NA
d_call: NA
v_call: TRBV6-6
j_call: TRBJ2-5
cdr3_aa: CASRPPQVQETQYF
cdr3_nt: TGTGCCAGCAGACCCCCCCAGGTCCAAGAGACCCAGTACTTC

clone_size: few
d_call: NA
v_call: TRBV30
j_call: TRBJ1-5
cdr3_aa: CAWSLGGTSNQPQHF
cdr3_nt: TGTGCCTGGAGTCTGGGAGGGACGAGCAATCAGCCCCAGCATTTT

clone_size: NA
d_call: NA
v_call: TRBV9
j_call: TRBJ2-3
cdr3_aa: CASSVAPDTDTQYF
cdr3_nt: TGTGCCAGCAGCGTAGCCCCGGACACAGATACGCAGTATTTT